This T cell receptor beta chain emerged from a study of cytomegalovirus exposure and HLA in healthy donors. The CDR3 is 10 residues long. Measured with immunoSEQ multiplex PCR; TCRdb has only the in-frame clones, and not every one. This table has 250,000 to 300,000 clones, around 89% appearing once. To note about this clone: Its antigen remains unknown.

Overall study findings and caveats: Rare TCR sequences dominated, though some public TCRs recurred in many donors. The authors listed approximately 150 TCR beta chains as cytomegalovirus-associated. Through in vitro validation, three CMV-associated chains were shown to be specific for CMV antigens.

The V call is TRBV12-2, the J call TRBJ1-6. TRBV12-2 is a known pseudogene. The sequencing input was PBMCs. The origin of this receptor is a woman between 18 and 30 years old in good health and CMV-seronegative. CDR3 coding DNA: TGTGCAAGTCGAGCTTCACCCCTCCACTTT. This gives the protein CASRASPLHF.